One TCR beta chain is described in this entry. Antigen: not known. Total RNA extraction produced at least 5 micrograms (per sample) for the study. Germline CDR1 MNHEY, CDR2 SMNVEV (reference sequence). Trimming shortened V by 5 bases and J by 3 bases, and 20 bases separated the two germline ends. CDR3 size: 17 residues. Alongside a J-beta primer mix, a sample-barcoded 5' primer served in a second PCR lasting about 6 to 12 cycles. Researchers report that each sample yielded at least 2.5 million CDR3-containing paired-end reads. TCRdb itself ran the 5' RACE reads through MiXCR, one entry per CDR3 protein. The repertoire has just over 1 million distinct CDR3 sequences, 40% to 50% of them found once; the top ten carry approximately 19%. This sample is drawn from a study of blood T cells in healthy people across ages. General study points: Long-lived donors exceeded aged donors in naive CD4+ cells and diversity. Diversity estimates from one million T cells were considered underestimates.

Sequenced input: blood. The TCR sequence derives from a woman in her fifties or sixties in good health. J is TRBJ2-1 and V is TRBV27, with D maybe TRBD2 (5 bases). The CDR3 nucleotides read TGTGCCAGCAGTAGAAGGGTCACGGAGGCTAACTACAATGAGCAGTTCTTC. This gives the protein CASSRRVTEANYNEQFF.